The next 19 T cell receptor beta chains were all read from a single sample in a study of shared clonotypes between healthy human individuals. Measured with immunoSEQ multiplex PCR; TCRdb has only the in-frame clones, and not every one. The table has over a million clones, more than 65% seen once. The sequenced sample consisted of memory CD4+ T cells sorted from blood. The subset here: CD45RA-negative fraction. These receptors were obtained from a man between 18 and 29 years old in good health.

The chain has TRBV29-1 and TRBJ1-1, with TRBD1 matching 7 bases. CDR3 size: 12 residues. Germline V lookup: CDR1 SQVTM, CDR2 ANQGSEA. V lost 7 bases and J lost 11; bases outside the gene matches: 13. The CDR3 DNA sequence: TGCAGCGCCCGACAAGGGGGCGCGGGTGCTTTCTTT. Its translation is CSARQGGAGAFF. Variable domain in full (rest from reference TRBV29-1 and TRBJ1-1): SAVISQKPSRDICQRGTSLTIQCQVDSQVTMMFWYRQQPGQSLTLIATANQGSEATYESGFVIDKFPISRPNLTFSTLTVSNMSPEDSSIYLCSARQGGAGAFFGQGTRLTVV.

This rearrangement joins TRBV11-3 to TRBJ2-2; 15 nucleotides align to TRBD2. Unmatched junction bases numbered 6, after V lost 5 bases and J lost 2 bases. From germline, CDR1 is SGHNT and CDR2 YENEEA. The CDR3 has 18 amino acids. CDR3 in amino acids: CASSRTSGRARNTGELFF. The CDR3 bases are TGTGCCAGCAGCCGGACTAGCGGGAGGGCCAGAAACACCGGGGAGCTGTTTTTT.

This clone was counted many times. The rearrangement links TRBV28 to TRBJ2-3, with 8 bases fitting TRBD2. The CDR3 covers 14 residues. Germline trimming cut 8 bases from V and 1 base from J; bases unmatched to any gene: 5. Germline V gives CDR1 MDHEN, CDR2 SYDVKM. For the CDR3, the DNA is TGTGCCAGCGAAACTAGCGGAGGCACAGATACGCAGTATTTT. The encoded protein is CASETSGGTDTQYF.

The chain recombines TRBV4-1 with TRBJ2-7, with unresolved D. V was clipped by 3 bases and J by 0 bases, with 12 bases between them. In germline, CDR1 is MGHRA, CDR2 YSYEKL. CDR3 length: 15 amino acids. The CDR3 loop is CASSHTPGSSYEQYF. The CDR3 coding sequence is TGCGCCAGCAGCCATACCCCGGGCAGCTCCTACGAGCAGTACTTC.

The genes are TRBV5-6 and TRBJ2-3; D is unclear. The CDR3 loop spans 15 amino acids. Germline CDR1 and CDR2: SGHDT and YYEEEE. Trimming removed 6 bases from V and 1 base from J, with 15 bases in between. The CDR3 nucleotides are TGTGCCAGCACCCCGTACGTGATCGGCACAGATACGCAGTATTTT. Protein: CASTPYVIGTDTQYF.

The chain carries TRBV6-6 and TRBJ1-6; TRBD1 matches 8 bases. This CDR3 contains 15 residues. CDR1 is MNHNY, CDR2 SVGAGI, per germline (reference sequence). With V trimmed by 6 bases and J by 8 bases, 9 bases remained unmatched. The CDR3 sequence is CASRRIQGGDSPLHF. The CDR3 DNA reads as TGTGCCAGCAGACGAATACAGGGGGGTGATTCACCCCTCCACTTT.

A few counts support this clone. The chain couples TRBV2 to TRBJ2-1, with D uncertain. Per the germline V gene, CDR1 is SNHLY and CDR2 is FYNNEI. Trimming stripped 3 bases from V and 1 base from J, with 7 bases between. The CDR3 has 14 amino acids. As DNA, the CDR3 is TGTGCCAGCAGTGAGATCATTTCCTACAATGAGCAGTTCTTC. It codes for CASSEIISYNEQFF.

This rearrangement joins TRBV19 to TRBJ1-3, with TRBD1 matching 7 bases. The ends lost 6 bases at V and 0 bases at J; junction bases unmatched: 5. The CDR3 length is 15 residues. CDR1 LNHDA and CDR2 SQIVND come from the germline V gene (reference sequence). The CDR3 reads CASSQQGNSGNTIYF. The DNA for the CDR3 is TGTGCCAGTAGCCAACAGGGGAACTCTGGAAACACCATATATTTT.

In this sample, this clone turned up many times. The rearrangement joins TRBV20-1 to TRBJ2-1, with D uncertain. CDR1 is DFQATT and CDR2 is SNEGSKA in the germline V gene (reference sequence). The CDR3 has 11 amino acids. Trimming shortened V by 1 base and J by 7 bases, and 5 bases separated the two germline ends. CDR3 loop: CSARVENEQFF. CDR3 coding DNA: TGCAGTGCTAGAGTGGAGAATGAGCAGTTCTTC.

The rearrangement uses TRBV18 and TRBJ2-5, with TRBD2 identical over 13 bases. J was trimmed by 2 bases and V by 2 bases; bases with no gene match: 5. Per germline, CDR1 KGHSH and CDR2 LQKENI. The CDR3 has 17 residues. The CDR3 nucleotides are TGTGCCAGCTCACCAAGTACTAGCGGGGGGGCACAAGAGACCCAGTACTTC. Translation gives CASSPSTSGGAQETQYF.

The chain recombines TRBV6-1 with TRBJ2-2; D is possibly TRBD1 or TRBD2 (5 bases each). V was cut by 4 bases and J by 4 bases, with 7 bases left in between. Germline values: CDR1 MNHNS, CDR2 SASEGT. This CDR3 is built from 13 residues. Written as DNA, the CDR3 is TGTGCCAGCAGTGGGGACCCCACCGGGGAGCTGTTTTTT. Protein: CASSGDPTGELFF.

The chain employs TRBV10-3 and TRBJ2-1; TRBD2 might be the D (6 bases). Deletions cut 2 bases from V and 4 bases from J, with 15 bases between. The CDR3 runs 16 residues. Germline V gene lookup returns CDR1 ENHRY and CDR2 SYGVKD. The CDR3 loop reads CAISEVGGRRYNEQFF. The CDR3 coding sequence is TGTGCCATCAGTGAGGTGGGAGGCAGGAGATACAATGAGCAGTTCTTC.

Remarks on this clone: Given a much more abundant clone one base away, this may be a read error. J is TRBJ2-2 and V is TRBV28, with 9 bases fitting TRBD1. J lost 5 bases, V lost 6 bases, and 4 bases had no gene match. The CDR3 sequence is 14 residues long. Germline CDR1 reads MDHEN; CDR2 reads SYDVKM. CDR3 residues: CASRRQGGTGELFF. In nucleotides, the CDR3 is TGTGCCAGCAGAAGACAGGGGGGGACCGGGGAGCTGTTTTTT.

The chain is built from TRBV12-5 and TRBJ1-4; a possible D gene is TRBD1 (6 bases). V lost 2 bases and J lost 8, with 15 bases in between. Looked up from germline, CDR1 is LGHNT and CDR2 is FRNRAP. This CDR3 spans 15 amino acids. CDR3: CASGLMGGTGEKLFF. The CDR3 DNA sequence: TGTGCTAGTGGTTTGATGGGGGGCACTGGGGAAAAACTGTTTTTT. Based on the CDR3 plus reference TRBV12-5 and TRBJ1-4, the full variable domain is DARVTQTPRHKVTEMGQEVTMRCQPILGHNTVFWYRQTMMQGLELLAYFRNRAPLDDSGMPKDRFSAEMPDATLATLKIQPSEPRDSAVYFCASGLMGGTGEKLFFGSGTQLSVL.

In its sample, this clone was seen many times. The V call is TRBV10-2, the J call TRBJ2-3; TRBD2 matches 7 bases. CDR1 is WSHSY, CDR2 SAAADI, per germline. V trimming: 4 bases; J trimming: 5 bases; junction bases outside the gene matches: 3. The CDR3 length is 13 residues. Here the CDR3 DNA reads TGCGCCAGCAGTGGGGGGGGGAGAGATACGCAGTATTTT. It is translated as CASSGGGRDTQYF.

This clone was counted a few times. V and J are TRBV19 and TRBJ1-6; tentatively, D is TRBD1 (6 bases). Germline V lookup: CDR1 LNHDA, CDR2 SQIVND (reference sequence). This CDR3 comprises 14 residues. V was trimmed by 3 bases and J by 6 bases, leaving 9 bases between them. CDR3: CASSMSGVNSPLHF. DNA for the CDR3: TGTGCCAGTAGTATGTCAGGGGTTAATTCACCCCTCCACTTT.

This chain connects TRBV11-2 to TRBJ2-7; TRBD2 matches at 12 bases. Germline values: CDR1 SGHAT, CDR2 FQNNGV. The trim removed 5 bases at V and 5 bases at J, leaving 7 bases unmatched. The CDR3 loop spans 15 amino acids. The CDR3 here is CASSTLAGGPDEQYF. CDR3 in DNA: TGTGCCAGCAGCACCCTAGCGGGAGGGCCAGACGAGCAGTACTTC.

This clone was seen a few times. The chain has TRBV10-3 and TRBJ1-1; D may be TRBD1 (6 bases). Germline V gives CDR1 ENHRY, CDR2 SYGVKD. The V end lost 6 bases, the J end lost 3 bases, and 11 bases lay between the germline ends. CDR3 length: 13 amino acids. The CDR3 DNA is TGTGCCATCAGACCTAGGACAGACACTGAAGCTTTCTTT. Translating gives CAIRPRTDTEAFF.

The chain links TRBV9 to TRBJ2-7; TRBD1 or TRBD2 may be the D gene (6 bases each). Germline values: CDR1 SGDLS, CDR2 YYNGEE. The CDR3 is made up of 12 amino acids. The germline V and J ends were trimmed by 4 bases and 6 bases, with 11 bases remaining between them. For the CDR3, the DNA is TGTGCCAGCAGCCCTTCGGGGGCCGAGCAGTACTTC. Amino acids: CASSPSGAEQYF.